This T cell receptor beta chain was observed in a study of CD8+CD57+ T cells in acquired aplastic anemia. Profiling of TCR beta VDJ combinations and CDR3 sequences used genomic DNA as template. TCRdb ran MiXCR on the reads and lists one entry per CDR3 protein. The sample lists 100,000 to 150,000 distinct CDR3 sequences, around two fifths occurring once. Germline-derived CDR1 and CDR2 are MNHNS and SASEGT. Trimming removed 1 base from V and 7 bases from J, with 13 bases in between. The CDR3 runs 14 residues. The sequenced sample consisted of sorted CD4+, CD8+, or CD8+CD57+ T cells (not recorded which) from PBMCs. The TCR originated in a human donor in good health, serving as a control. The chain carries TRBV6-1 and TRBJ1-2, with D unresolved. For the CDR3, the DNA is TGTGCCAGCAGTGAAGGTGCCAGAATGGGTGGCTACACCTTC. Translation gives CASSEGARMGGYTF.